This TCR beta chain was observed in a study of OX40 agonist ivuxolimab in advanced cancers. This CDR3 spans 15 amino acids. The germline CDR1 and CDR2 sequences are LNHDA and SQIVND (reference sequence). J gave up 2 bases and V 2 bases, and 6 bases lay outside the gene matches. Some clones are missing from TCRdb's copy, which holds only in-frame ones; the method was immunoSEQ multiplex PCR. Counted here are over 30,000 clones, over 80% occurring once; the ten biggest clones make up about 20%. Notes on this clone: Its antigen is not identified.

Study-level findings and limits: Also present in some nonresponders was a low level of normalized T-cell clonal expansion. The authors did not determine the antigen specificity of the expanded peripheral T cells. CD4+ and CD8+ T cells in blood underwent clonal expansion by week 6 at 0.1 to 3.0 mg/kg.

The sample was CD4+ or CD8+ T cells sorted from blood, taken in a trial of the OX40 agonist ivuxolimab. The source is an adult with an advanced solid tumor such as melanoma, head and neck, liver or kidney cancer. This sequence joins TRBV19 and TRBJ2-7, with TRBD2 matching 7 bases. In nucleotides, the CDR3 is TGTGCCAGTAGTATAAAAGCGGGAAGCACCTACGAGCAGTACTTC. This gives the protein CASSIKAGSTYEQYF.